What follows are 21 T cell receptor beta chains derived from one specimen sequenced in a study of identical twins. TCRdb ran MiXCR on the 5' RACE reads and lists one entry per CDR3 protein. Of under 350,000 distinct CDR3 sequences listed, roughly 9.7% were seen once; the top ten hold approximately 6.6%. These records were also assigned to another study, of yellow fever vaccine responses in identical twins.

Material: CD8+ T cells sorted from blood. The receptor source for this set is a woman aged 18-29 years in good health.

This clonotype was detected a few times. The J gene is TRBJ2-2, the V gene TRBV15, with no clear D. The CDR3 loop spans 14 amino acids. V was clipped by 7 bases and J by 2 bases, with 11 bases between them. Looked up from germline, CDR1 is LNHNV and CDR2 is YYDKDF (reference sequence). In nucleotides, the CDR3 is TGTGCCACCAACCGAGAATATAACACCGGGGAGCTGTTTTTT. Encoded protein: CATNREYNTGELFF.

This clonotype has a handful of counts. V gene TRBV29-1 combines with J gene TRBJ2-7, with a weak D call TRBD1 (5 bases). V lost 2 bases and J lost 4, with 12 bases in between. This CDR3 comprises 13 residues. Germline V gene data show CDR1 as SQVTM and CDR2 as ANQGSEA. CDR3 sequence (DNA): TGCAGCGTTGAACGGCAGGGTCCTTACGAGCAGTACTTC. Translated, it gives CSVERQGPYEQYF.

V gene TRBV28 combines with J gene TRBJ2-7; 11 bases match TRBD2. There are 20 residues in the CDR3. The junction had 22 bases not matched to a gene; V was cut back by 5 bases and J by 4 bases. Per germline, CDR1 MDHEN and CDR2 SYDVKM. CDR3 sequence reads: CASSGLAGGSKPSNPYEQYF. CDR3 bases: TGTGCCAGCAGTGGACTAGCGGGCGGATCCAAGCCCTCGAATCCTTACGAGCAGTACTTC.

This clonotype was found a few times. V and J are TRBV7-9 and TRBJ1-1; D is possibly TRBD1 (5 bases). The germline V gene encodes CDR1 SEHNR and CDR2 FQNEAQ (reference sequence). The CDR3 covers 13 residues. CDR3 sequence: CAWGSGRNTEAFF. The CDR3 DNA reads TGTGCTTGGGGCAGCGGACGGAACACTGAAGCTTTCTTT.

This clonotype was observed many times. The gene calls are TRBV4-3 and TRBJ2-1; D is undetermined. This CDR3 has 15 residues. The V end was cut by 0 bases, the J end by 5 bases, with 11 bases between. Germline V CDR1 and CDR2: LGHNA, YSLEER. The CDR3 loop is CASSQDFLTNNEQFF. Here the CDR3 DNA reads TGCGCCAGCAGCCAAGACTTCCTGACCAACAATGAGCAGTTCTTC.

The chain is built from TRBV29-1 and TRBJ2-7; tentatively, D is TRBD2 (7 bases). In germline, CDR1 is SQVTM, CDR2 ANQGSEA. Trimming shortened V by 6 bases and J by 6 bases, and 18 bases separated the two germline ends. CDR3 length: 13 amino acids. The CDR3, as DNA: TGCAGCGTGGGGGCGGGAGCCCCCCTCGAGCAGTACTTC. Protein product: CSVGAGAPLEQYF.

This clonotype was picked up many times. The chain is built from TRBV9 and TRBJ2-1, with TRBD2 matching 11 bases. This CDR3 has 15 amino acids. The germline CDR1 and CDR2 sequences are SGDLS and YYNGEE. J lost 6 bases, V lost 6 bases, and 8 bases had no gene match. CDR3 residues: CASNPGTSGFNEQFF. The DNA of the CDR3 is TGTGCCAGCAACCCTGGGACTAGCGGTTTCAATGAGCAGTTCTTC.

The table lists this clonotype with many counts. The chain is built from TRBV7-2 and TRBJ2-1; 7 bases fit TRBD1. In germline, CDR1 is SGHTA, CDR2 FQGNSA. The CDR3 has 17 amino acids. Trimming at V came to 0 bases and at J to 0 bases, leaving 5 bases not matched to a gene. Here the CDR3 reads CASSLAGQSSSYNEQFF. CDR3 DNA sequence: TGTGCCAGCAGCTTAGCGGGACAGTCCAGCTCCTACAATGAGCAGTTCTTC. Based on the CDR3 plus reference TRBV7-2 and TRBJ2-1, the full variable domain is GAGVSQSPSNKVTEKGKDVELRCDPISGHTALYWYRQSLGQGLEFLIYFQGNSAPDKSGLPSDRFSAERTGGSVSTLTIQRTQQEDSAVYLCASSLAGQSSSYNEQFFGPGTRLTVL.

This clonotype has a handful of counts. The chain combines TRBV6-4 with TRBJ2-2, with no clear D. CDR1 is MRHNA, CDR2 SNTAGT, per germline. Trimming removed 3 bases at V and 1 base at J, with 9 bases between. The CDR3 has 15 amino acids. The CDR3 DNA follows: TGTGCCAGCAGTGATGAGACTGGGAACACCGGGGAGCTGTTTTTT. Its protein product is CASSDETGNTGELFF.

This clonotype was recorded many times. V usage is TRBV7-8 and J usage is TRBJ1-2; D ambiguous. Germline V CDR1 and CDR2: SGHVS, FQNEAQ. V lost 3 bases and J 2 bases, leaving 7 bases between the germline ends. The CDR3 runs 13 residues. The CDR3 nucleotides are TGTGCCAGCAGCTTTAAACAGAACTATGGCTACACCTTC. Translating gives CASSFKQNYGYTF.

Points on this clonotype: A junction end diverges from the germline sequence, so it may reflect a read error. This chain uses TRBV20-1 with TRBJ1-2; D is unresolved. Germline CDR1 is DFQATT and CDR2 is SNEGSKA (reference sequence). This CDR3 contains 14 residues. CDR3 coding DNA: TGCAGTGCTAGAGATTACGACATATCTGGTGGCCACACCTTC. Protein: CSARDYDISGGHTF.

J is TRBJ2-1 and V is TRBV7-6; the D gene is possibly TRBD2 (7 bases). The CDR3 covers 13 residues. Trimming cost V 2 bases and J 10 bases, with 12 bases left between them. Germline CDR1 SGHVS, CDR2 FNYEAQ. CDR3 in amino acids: CASSLRGGREQFF. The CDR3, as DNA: TGTGCCAGCAGCTTAAGGGGGGGCAGGGAGCAGTTCTTC.

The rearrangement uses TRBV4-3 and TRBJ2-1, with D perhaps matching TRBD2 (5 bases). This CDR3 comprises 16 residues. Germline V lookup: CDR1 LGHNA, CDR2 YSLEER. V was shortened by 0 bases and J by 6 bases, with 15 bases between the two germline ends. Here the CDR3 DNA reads TGCGCCAGCAGCCAAGATAACTACGGGGTGACCAATGAGCAGTTCTTC. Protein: CASSQDNYGVTNEQFF.

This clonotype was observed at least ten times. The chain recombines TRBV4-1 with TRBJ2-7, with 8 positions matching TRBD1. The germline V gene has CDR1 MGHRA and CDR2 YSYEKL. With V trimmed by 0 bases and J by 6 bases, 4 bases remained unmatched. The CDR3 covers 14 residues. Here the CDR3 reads CASSQDLTGAEQYF. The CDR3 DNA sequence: TGCGCCAGCAGCCAAGATTTGACAGGGGCCGAGCAGTACTTC.

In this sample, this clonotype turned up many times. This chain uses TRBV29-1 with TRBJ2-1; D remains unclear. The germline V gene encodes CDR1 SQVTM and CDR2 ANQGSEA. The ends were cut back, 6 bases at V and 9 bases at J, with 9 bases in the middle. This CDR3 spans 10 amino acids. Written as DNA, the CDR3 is TGCAGCGTCGAAAGTGGTGAGCAGTTCTTC. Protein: CSVESGEQFF.

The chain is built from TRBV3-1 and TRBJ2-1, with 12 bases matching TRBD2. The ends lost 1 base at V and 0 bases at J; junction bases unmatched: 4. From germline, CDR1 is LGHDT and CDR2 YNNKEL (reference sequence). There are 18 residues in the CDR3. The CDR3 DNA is TGTGCCAGCAGCCAAGCCGGGACTAGCGGGCGCTCCTACAATGAGCAGTTCTTC. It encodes CASSQAGTSGRSYNEQFF.

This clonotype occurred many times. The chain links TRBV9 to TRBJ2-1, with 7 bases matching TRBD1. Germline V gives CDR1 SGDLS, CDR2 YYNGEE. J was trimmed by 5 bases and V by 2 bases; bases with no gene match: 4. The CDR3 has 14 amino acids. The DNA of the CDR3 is TGTGCCAGCAGCGTCCGGGACAGAGACAATGAGCAGTTCTTC. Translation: CASSVRDRDNEQFF.

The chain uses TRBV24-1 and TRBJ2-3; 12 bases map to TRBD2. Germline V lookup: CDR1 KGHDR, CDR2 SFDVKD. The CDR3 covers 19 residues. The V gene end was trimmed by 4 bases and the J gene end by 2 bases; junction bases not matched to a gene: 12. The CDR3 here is CATSEHLTGTSGLTDTQYF. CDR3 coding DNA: TGTGCCACCAGTGAACACTTAACCGGGACTAGCGGGCTCACAGATACGCAGTATTTT.

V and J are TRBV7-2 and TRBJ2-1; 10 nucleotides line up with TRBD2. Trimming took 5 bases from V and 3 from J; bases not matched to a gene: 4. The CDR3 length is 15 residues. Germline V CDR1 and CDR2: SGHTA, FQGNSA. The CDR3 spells CASSQAGGLYNEQFF. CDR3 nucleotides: TGTGCCAGCAGCCAAGCGGGGGGGCTCTACAATGAGCAGTTCTTC.

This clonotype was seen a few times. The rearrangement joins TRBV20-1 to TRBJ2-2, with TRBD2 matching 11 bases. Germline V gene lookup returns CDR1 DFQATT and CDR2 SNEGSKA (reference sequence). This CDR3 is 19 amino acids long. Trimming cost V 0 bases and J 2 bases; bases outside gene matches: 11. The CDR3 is CSARDFSSLAGGNTGELFF. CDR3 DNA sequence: TGCAGTGCTAGAGATTTCTCCAGTCTAGCGGGGGGAAACACCGGGGAGCTGTTTTTT.

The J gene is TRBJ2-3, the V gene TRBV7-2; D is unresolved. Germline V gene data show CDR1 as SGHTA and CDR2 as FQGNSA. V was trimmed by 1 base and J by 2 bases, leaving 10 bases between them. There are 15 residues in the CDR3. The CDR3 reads CASSLGVSNTDTQYF. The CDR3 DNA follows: TGTGCCAGCAGCTTAGGGGTTAGCAACACAGATACGCAGTATTTT.